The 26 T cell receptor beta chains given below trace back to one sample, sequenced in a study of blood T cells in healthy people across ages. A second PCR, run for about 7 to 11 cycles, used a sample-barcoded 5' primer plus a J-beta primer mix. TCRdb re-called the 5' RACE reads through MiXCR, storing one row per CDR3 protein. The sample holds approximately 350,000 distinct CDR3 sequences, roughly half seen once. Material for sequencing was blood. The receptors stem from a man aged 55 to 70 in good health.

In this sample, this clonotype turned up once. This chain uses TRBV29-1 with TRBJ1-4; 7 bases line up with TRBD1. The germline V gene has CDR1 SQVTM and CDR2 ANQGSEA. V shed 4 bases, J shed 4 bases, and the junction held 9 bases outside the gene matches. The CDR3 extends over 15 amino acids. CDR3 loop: CSVAIQTGINEKLFF. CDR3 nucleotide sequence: TGCAGCGTTGCCATCCAGACAGGGATTAATGAAAAACTGTTTTTT.

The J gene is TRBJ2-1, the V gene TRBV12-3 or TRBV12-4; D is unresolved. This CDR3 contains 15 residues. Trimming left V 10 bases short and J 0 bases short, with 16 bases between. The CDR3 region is CATSPATASYNEQFF. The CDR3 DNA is TGTGCCACCAGCCCAGCAACCGCCTCCTACAATGAGCAGTTCTTC.

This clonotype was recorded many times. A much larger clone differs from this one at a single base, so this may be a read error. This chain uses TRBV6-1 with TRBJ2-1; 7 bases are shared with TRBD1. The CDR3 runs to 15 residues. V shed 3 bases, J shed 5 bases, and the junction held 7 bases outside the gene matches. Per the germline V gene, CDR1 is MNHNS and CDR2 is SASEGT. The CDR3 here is CASSEGRGGHNEQFF. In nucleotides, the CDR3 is TGTGCCAGCAGTGAGGGCCGAGGGGGCCACAATGAGCAGTTCTTC.

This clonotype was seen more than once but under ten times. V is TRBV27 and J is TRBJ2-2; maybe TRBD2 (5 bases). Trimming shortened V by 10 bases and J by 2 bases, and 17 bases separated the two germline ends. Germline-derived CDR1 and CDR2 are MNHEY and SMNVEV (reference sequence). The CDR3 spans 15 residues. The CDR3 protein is CATRGRILNTGELFF. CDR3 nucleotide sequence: TGTGCCACCCGAGGGCGGATTCTAAACACCGGGGAGCTGTTTTTT.

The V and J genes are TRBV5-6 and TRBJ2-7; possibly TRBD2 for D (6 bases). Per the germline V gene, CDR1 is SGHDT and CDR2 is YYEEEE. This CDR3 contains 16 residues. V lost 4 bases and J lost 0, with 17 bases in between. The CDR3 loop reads CASSAGTGHISYEQYF. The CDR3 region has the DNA TGTGCCAGCAGCGCGGGAACCGGACACATCTCCTACGAGCAGTACTTC. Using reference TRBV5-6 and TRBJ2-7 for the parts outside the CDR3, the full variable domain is DAGVTQSPTHLIKTRGQQVTLRCSPKSGHDTVSWYQQALGQGPQFIFQYYEEEERQRGNFPDRFSGHQFPNYSSELNVNALLLGDSALYLCASSAGTGHISYEQYFGPGTRLTVT.

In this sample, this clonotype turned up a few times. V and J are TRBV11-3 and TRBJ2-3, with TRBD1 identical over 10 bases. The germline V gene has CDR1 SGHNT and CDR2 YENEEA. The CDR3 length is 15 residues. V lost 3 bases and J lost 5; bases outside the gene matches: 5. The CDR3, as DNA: TGTGCCAGCAGCTTCGGACAGGGGGTTGAAGATACGCAGTATTTT. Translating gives CASSFGQGVEDTQYF.

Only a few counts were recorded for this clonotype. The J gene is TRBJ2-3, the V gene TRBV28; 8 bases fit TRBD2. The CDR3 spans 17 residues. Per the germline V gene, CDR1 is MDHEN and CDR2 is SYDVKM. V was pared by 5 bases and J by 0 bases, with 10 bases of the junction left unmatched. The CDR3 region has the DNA TGTGCCAGCAGTGCCTGGGAACTAGCGGTTAGCACAGATACGCAGTATTTT. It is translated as CASSAWELAVSTDTQYF.

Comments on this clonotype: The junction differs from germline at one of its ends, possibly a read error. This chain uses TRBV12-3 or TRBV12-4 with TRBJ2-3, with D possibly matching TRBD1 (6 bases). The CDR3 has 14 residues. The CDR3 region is CASRRRGGTDMQYF. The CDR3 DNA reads TGTGCCAGCAGAAGGAGAGGGGGAACAGATATGCAGTATTTT.

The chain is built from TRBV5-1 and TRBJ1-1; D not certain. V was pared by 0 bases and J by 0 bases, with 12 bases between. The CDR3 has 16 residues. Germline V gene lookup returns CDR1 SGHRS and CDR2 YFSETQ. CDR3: CASSLDPESMNTEAFF. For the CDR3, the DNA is TGCGCCAGCAGCTTGGATCCGGAGTCCATGAACACTGAAGCTTTCTTT. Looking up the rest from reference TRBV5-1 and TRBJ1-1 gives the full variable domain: KAGVTQTPRYLIKTRGQQVTLSCSPISGHRSVSWYQQTPGQGLQFLFEYFSETQRNKGNFPGRFSGRQFSNSRSEMNVSTLELGDSALYLCASSLDPESMNTEAFFGQGTRLTVV.

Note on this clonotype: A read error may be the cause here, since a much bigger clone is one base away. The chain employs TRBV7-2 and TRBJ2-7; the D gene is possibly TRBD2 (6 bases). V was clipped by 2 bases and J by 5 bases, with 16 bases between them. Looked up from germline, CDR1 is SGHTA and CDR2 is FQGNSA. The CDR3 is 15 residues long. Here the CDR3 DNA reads TGTGCCAGCAGCTTAAGTGGGCGGACTAACGACGAGCAGTACTTC. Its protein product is CASSLSGRTNDEQYF.

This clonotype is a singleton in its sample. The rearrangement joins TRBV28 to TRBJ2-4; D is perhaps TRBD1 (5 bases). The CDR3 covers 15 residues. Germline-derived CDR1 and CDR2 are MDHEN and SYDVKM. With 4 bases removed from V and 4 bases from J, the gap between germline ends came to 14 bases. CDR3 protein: CASSSDSSVKNIQYF. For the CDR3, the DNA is TGTGCCAGCAGTTCTGACAGTTCCGTAAAAAACATTCAGTACTTC. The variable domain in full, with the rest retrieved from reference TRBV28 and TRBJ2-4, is DVKVTQSSRYLVKRTGEKVFLECVQDMDHENMFWYRQDPGLGLRLIYFSYDVKMKEKGDIPEGYSVSREKKERFSLILESASTNQTSMYLCASSSDSSVKNIQYFGAGTRLSVL.

The CDR3 region is CSASSSGGRIDTQYF. CDR3 nucleotides: TGCAGTGCTAGTTCGAGCGGGGGGAGGATAGATACGCAGTATTTT. V is TRBV20-1 and J is TRBJ2-3; the match to TRBD2 covers 9 bases. V was clipped by 3 bases and J by 5 bases; unmatched bases: 9. Germline CDR1 reads DFQATT; CDR2 reads SNEGSKA (reference sequence). The CDR3 length is 15 residues.

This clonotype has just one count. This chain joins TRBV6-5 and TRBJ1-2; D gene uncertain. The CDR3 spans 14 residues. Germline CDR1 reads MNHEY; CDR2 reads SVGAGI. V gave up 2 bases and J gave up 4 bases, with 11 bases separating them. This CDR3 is CASSYKGISYGYTF. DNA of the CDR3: TGTGCCAGCAGTTACAAAGGGATCAGCTATGGCTACACCTTC.

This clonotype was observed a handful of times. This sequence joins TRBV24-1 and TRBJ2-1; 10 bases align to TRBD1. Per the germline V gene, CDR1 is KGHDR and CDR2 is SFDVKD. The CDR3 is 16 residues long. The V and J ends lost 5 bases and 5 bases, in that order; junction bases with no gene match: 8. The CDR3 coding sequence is TGTGCCACCAGTGTGAGGGGGACAGGGGTTCACAATGAGCAGTTCTTC. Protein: CATSVRGTGVHNEQFF.

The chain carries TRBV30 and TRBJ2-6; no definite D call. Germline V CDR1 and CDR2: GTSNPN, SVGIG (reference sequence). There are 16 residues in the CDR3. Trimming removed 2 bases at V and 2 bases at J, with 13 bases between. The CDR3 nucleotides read TGTGCCTGGAGTTGGGCAGGTGGTACTGGGGCCAACGTCCTGACTTTC. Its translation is CAWSWAGGTGANVLTF.

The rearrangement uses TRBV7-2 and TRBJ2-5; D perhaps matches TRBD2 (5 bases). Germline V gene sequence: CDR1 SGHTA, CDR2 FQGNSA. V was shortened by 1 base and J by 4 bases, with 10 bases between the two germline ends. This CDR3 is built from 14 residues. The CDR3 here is CASSLGPEGETQYF. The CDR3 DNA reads TGTGCCAGCAGCTTAGGCCCCGAGGGAGAGACCCAGTACTTC.

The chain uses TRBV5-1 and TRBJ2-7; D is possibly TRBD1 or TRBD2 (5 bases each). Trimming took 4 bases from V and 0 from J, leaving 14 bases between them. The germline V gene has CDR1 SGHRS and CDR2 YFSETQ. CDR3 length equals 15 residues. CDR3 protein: CASSHTHGASYEQYF. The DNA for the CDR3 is TGCGCCAGCAGCCATACGCACGGGGCCTCCTACGAGCAGTACTTC.

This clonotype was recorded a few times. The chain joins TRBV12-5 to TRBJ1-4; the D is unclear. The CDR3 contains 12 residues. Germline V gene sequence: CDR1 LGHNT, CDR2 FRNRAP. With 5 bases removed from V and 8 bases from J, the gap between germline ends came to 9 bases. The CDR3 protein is CASGPTGEKLFF. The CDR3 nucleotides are TGTGCTAGTGGTCCCACGGGGGAAAAACTGTTTTTT.

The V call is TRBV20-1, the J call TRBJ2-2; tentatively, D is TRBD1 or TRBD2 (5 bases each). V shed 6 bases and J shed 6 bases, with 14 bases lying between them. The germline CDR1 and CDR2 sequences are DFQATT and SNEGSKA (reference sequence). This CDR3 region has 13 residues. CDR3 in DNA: TGCAGTGCCAGTCCTTGGGACCCCGGGGAGCTGTTTTTT. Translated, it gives CSASPWDPGELFF.

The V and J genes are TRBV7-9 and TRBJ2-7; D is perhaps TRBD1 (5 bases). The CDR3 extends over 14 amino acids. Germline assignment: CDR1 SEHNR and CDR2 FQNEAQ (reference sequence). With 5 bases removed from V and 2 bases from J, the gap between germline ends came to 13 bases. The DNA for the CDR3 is TGTGCCAGCAGCCTTGTACAGGATGCCTACGAGCAGTACTTC. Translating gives CASSLVQDAYEQYF.

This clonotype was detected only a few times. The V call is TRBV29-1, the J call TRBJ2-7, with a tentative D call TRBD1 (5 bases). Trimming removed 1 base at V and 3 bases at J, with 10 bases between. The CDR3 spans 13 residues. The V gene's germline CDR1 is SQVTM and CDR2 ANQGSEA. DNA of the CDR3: TGCAGCGTTGAAGCCCCAGGGCGCTACGAGCAGTACTTC. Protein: CSVEAPGRYEQYF.

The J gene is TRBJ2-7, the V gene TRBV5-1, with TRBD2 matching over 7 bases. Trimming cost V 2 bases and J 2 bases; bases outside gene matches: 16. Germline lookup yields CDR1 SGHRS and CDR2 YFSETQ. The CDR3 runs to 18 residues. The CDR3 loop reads CASSLRSGTSTRAYEQYF. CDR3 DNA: TGCGCCAGCAGCTTAAGGAGCGGGACCTCTACTCGGGCCTACGAGCAGTACTTC.

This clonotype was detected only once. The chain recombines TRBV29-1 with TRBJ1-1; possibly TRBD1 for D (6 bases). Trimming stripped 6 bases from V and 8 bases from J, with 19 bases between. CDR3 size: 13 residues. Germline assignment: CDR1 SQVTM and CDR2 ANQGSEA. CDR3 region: CSVNGGASTEAFF. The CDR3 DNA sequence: TGCAGCGTCAATGGGGGGGCCTCCACCGAAGCTTTCTTT.

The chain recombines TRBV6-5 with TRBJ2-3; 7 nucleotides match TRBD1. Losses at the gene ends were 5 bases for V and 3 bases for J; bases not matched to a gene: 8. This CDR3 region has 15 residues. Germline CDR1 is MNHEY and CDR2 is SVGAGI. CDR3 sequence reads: CASSATGVRTDTQYF. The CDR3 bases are TGTGCCAGCAGTGCAACAGGGGTTAGGACAGATACGCAGTATTTT.

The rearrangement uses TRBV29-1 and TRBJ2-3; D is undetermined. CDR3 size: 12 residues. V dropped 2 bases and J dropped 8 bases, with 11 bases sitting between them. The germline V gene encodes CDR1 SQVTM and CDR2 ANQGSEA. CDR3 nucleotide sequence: TGCAGCGTTGAATTCCGTGGTGGTACGCAGTATTTT. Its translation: CSVEFRGGTQYF.

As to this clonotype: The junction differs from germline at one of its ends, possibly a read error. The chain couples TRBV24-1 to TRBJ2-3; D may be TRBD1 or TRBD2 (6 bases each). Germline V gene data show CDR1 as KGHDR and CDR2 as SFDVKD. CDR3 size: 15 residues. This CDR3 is CATSDVLGGTDTQCF. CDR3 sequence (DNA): TGTGCCACCAGTGATGTGCTGGGGGGCACAGATACGCAGTGTTTT.